This T cell receptor beta chain came from a study of cytomegalovirus exposure and HLA in healthy donors. Findings and limits, study-wide: The study labeled under 200 TCR beta chains cytomegalovirus-associated. In an earlier analysis, about 87% or about 30%: the productive usage of most TCR beta V segments.

PCR used 60 Vbeta primers and 13 Jbeta primers. The assay was immunoSEQ multiplex PCR, and TCRdb's table has in-frame clones only and misses some. The sample shows about 150,000 clones, around four fifths of them seen only once. Germline V gene sequence: CDR1 SGHRS, CDR2 YFSETQ. Between the trimmed V and J ends, which lost 4 bases and 4 bases, there was a span of 18 bases. This CDR3 comprises 15 residues. About this clone: Its antigen is still unknown.

The sample was PBMCs. The chain couples TRBV5-1 to TRBJ2-7, with a weak D call TRBD2 (6 bases). This receptor was identified in a woman in her thirties in good health and CMV-seronegative. CDR3 in amino acids: CASSPPGNRGYEQYF. DNA of the CDR3: TGCGCCAGCAGCCCCCCCGGGAACCGGGGGTACGAGCAGTACTTC.